The 18 T cell receptor beta chains in this list originate from one sample, sequenced in a study of T cells of healthy individuals. TCRdb reprocessed the 5' RACE reads via MiXCR and lists one record per CDR3 protein. The table records about 100,000 distinct CDR3 sequences, 17% of them present only once. These receptors came from a human donor in good health.

In its sample, this clonotype was seen once. V usage is TRBV3-1 and J usage is TRBJ1-5; D is unclear. Germline V CDR1 and CDR2: LGHDT, YNNKEL (reference sequence). The ends were cut back, 2 bases at V and 3 bases at J, with 5 bases in the middle. This CDR3 has 13 residues. The CDR3 coding sequence is TGTGCCAGCAGCCAAACCACCAATCAGCCCCAGCATTTT. This encodes CASSQTTNQPQHF.

This clonotype has a single count. This chain uses TRBV3-1 with TRBJ2-7; 12 bases are a match to TRBD2. This CDR3 has 15 residues. Germline CDR1 reads LGHDT; CDR2 reads YNNKEL (reference sequence). V was pared by 2 bases and J by 3 bases, with 2 bases of the junction left unmatched. The CDR3: CASSQTSGGFYEQYF. The CDR3, as DNA: TGTGCCAGCAGCCAAACTAGCGGGGGGTTCTACGAGCAGTACTTC.

This clonotype was detected only a few times. The rearrangement uses TRBV7-9 and TRBJ2-2; 8 bases line up with TRBD2. Germline trimming cut 5 bases from V and 4 bases from J; bases unmatched to any gene: 9. CDR3 size: 16 residues. Per germline, CDR1 SEHNR and CDR2 FQNEAQ (reference sequence). The CDR3 nucleotides are TGTGCCAGCAGCCCCCGAGCGGGAGCTGGCACCGGGGAGCTGTTTTTT. Encoded protein: CASSPRAGAGTGELFF.

The chain is built from TRBV15 and TRBJ2-2; possibly TRBD2 for D (5 bases). Looked up from germline, CDR1 is LNHNV and CDR2 is YYDKDF (reference sequence). The CDR3 has 14 amino acids. With 1 base removed from V and 8 bases from J, the gap between germline ends came to 11 bases. The CDR3 DNA reads as TGTGCCACCAGCAGAGGATCCGGGGTTGGGGAGCTGTTTTTT. Protein product: CATSRGSGVGELFF.

This clonotype has a handful of counts. The chain carries TRBV10-3 and TRBJ2-3; 10 bases map to TRBD2. Unmatched junction bases numbered 6, after V lost 4 bases and J lost 5 bases. Germline V gene lookup returns CDR1 ENHRY and CDR2 SYGVKD. The CDR3 is 15 residues long. The CDR3 DNA reads TGTGCCATCAGTGGGGGGAGACTAGCGGGAGATACGCAGTATTTT. The encoded protein is CAISGGRLAGDTQYF.

The table lists this clonotype with many counts. The rearrangement uses TRBV3-1 and TRBJ1-2; TRBD1 might be the D (5 bases). This CDR3 is 13 amino acids long. Per germline, CDR1 LGHDT and CDR2 YNNKEL (reference sequence). The V end was cut by 8 bases, the J end by 6 bases, with 16 bases between. CDR3 nucleotide sequence: TGTGCCAGCCGAATCCGGGGGGAACATGGCTACACCTTC. Protein: CASRIRGEHGYTF.

The chain uses TRBV7-9 and TRBJ2-3; 9 bases match TRBD1. This CDR3 is built from 15 residues. V lost 5 bases to trimming and J lost 4 bases; unmatched junction nucleotides: 7. The germline V gene has CDR1 SEHNR and CDR2 FQNEAQ (reference sequence). The CDR3 protein is CASSPDRGGADTQYF. The CDR3 DNA reads as TGTGCCAGCAGCCCAGACAGGGGGGGAGCAGATACGCAGTATTTT.

This clonotype has at least ten counts. The chain joins TRBV20-1 to TRBJ1-2; D remains ambiguous. Trimming shortened V by 5 bases and J by 5 bases, and 12 bases separated the two germline ends. This CDR3 contains 12 residues. The germline gives CDR1 DFQATT, CDR2 SNEGSKA (reference sequence). CDR3 sequence (DNA): TGCAGTGCTCCTCCGCCTACGTATGGCTACACCTTC. Amino acids: CSAPPPTYGYTF.

Only a few counts were recorded for this clonotype. V and J are TRBV3-1 and TRBJ1-4; TRBD1 might be the D (6 bases). This CDR3 is 15 amino acids long. Trimming left V 1 base short and J 4 bases short, with 10 bases between. Germline loops: CDR1 LGHDT, CDR2 YNNKEL (reference sequence). As DNA, the CDR3 is TGTGCCAGCAGCCAAGGTGTACAGGGTAATGAAAAACTGTTTTTT. Translation gives CASSQGVQGNEKLFF.

V and J are TRBV5-1 and TRBJ2-3; the match to TRBD2 covers 11 bases. The germline V gene has CDR1 SGHRS and CDR2 YFSETQ. CDR3 size: 16 residues. V shed 0 bases, J shed 5 bases, and the junction held 5 bases outside the gene matches. DNA for the CDR3: TGCGCCAGCAGCTTGGGACTAGCGGGAATCGGAGATACGCAGTATTTT. It specifies CASSLGLAGIGDTQYF.

In its sample, this clonotype was seen many times. The V call is TRBV4-2, the J call TRBJ2-3, with TRBD2 matching over 10 bases. The CDR3 has 17 amino acids. Germline assignment: CDR1 LGHNA and CDR2 YNFKEQ. V was pared by 4 bases and J by 2 bases, with 9 bases of the junction left unmatched. The CDR3 region has the DNA TGTGCCAGCAGCCCTAGCGGGGGCGACCTTAACACAGATACGCAGTATTTT. Translating it yields CASSPSGGDLNTDTQYF.

The chain links TRBV7-6 to TRBJ2-3, with D tentatively TRBD2 (5 bases). The CDR3 is made up of 13 amino acids. V lost 5 bases, J lost 2 bases, and 8 bases lay in between. Germline CDR1 is SGHVS and CDR2 is FNYEAQ. The CDR3, as DNA: TGTGCCAGCAGCAGAGGGAACACAGATACGCAGTATTTT. Protein product: CASSRGNTDTQYF.

This clonotype showed up many times. CDR3 protein: CASSSRTGVGSPLHF. In nucleotides, the CDR3 is TGCGCCAGCAGCTCCCGGACAGGGGTTGGTTCACCCCTCCACTTT. This chain connects TRBV5-1 to TRBJ1-6; TRBD1 aligns across 9 bases. CDR1 SGHRS and CDR2 YFSETQ come from the germline V gene. CDR3 length equals 15 residues. The trim removed 3 bases at V and 9 bases at J, leaving 7 bases unmatched. Looking up the rest from reference TRBV5-1 and TRBJ1-6 gives the full variable domain: KAGVTQTPRYLIKTRGQQVTLSCSPISGHRSVSWYQQTPGQGLQFLFEYFSETQRNKGNFPGRFSGRQFSNSRSEMNVSTLELGDSALYLCASSSRTGVGSPLHFGNGTRLTVT.

This clonotype has a handful of counts. J is TRBJ2-7 and V is TRBV29-1; 8 nucleotides line up with TRBD1. J gave up 1 base and V 5 bases, and 4 bases lay outside the gene matches. This CDR3 is 13 amino acids long. CDR1 SQVTM and CDR2 ANQGSEA come from the germline V gene. CDR3 region: CSVTGTGSYEQYF. The CDR3 nucleotides read TGCAGCGTTACCGGGACAGGTTCCTACGAGCAGTACTTC.

A few counts support this clonotype. DNA for the CDR3: TGTGCCAGCAGTCCCTGGGACAGGGGGCTTGGTGAAGCTTTCTTT. Protein: CASSPWDRGLGEAFF. The V call is TRBV12-3 or TRBV12-4, the J call TRBJ1-1; TRBD1 aligns across 12 bases. This CDR3 spans 15 amino acids. V gave up 5 bases and J gave up 7 bases; unmatched junction bases: 8.

The rearrangement joins TRBV28 to TRBJ2-3; TRBD1 might be the D (6 bases). In germline, CDR1 is MDHEN, CDR2 SYDVKM. This CDR3 contains 18 residues. The germline V and J ends were trimmed by 3 bases and 0 bases, with 19 bases remaining between them. The CDR3 reads CASSFRMGHAESTDTQYF. CDR3 coding DNA: TGTGCCAGCAGTTTTCGAATGGGACACGCCGAGAGCACAGATACGCAGTATTTT.

This chain joins TRBV7-9 and TRBJ2-2, with D possibly matching TRBD2 (5 bases). The V end was cut by 2 bases, the J end by 2 bases, with 12 bases between. Germline assignment: CDR1 SEHNR and CDR2 FQNEAQ (reference sequence). The CDR3 consists of 16 residues. Here the CDR3 DNA reads TGTGCCAGCAGCTTACTTGCGGGCGATAACACCGGGGAGCTGTTTTTT. Amino acid sequence: CASSLLAGDNTGELFF.

This clonotype was picked up a small number of times. The chain joins TRBV7-2 to TRBJ2-7; D remains unclear. V was trimmed by 5 bases and J by 4 bases, leaving 12 bases between them. The CDR3 has 13 residues. Germline assignment: CDR1 SGHTA and CDR2 FQGNSA. Written as DNA, the CDR3 is TGTGCCAGCAGCCATAACGTTCTATACGAGCAGTACTTC. This translates into CASSHNVLYEQYF.